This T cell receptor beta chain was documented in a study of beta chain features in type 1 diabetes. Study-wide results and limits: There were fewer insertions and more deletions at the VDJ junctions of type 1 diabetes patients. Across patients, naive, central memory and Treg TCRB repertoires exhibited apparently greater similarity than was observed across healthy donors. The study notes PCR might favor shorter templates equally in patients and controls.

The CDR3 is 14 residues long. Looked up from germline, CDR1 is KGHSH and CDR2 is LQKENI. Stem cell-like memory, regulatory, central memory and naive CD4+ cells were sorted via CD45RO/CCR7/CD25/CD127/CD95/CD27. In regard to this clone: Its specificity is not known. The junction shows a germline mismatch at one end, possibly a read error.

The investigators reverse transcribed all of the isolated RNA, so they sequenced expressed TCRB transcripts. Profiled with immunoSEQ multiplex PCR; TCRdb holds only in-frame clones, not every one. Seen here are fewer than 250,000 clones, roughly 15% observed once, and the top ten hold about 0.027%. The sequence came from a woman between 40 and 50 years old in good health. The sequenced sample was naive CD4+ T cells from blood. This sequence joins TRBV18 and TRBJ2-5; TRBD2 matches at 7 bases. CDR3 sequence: CASSPGLGLKTKYF. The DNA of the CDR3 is TGTGCCAGCTCACCAGGACTAGGACTGAAGACCAAGTACTTC.